In this sample, the clone carrying this TCR beta chain turned up a few times. The authors prepared the TCRbeta library with unique molecular identifiers. A single record per CDR3 protein comes from TCRdb applying MiXCR to the PCR reads. Of roughly 100,000 distinct CDR3 sequences listed, about 8% are singletons. This sample was included in a study of T-cell reconstitution after alpha-beta-depleted transplantation in children. The CDR3 is 15 residues long. The V and J ends lost 7 bases and 0 bases respectively, with 13 bases between them. The source of this sequence is a human donor who donated a stem cell graft to a child with congenital amegakaryocytic thrombocytopenia. Sequencing was performed on PBMCs from the stem cell graft donor, taken from the stem cell graft. V gene TRBV12-3 or TRBV12-4 combines with J gene TRBJ2-1, with D unresolved. CDR3 bases: TGTGCCAGCAACCCCGGGCCCAGCTCCTACAATGAGCAGTTCTTC. This gives the protein CASNPGPSSYNEQFF.